Listed here is a single T cell receptor beta chain. Recent vaccinations or acute infections were absent in the healthy HIV-negative adult donors. This sample is part of a study of shared clonotypes between healthy human individuals. Study processing details: Because ImmunoSEQ provided only junction sequences with no quality scores, the filtering differed. Clones were sequenced by immunoSEQ multiplex PCR, and TCRdb holds only the in-frame ones, with some missing. Clone size and V and J calls were adopted from that table, with D and trimming inferred from the DNA. The sample holds around 2.5 million clones; approximately 93% are singletons and the top ten take more than 0.35%. Deletions cut 2 bases from V and 4 bases from J, with 17 bases between. The germline CDR1 and CDR2 sequences are MNHEY and SMNVEV (reference sequence). The CDR3 length is 16 residues.

The receptor was isolated from a man aged 18 to 29 in good health. Some clones in this sample may be carry-over from other donors' samples. The sample taken for sequencing was naive CD4+ T cells from PBMCs. Subset noted: CD45RA+ positively selected. V usage is TRBV27 and J usage is TRBJ2-5; TRBD1 is a possible D gene (7 bases). This chain's CDR3 is CASSLNGGGAGETQYF. For the CDR3, the DNA is TGTGCCAGCAGTTTAAATGGAGGGGGCGCAGGAGAGACCCAGTACTTC.